This T cell receptor beta chain was sequenced in a study of blood T cell repertoires in COVID-19. On the study more broadly: Both acute and convalescent COVID-19 samples were obtained from the United States, Italy and Spain.

Trimming took off 3 bases at V and 1 base at J, with 13 bases between the two ends. This CDR3 is 15 amino acids long. CDR1 and CDR2 (germline): SGHRS, YFSETQ. Under the authors' procedure: It was from reference gene primer amplification that nucleated cell counts were estimated. Method: immunoSEQ multiplex PCR; TCRdb's copy keeps in-frame clones and lacks some. The V and J calls and clone size were taken over from that table, and D and trimming were inferred from the DNA. The sample contains under 400,000 clones, about 91% of which appear only once. Enrolled during active infection, Seattle patients were then followed longitudinally.

This TCR came from a woman in her 30s with COVID-19, enrolled during active disease. The sequencing sample was made of peripheral blood. V and J are TRBV5-1 and TRBJ1-1, with a possible D match to TRBD1 (6 bases). For the CDR3, the DNA is TGCGCCAGCAGCTCCGGAGGGGGGGCGAACACTGAAGCTTTCTTT. It yields the protein CASSSGGGANTEAFF.